This T cell receptor beta chain came from a study of tumor-infiltrating lymphocytes in localized non-small cell lung cancer. Study-wide results and limits: Immunotypes IM1 and IM2 had similar TCR-derived T-cell fractions.

The CDR3 covers 11 residues. From germline, CDR1 is SGHDT and CDR2 YYEEEE. Trimming took off 3 bases at V and 2 bases at J, with 3 bases between the two ends. Clones were sequenced by immunoSEQ multiplex PCR, and TCRdb holds only the in-frame ones, with some missing. The sample records some 15,000 clones, about 45% being singletons. This clone has only a few counts. Its cognate antigen is unknown. The sample was lung tumor tissue. The chain combines TRBV5-6 with TRBJ2-7; D ambiguous. The receptor was derived from a human donor with non-small cell lung cancer. The CDR3 coding sequence is TGTGCCAGCAGCTCCACCTACGAGCAGTACTTC. It encodes CASSSTYEQYF.